This entry is about one TCR beta chain. This clone turned up a few times. Its recognized antigen is unknown. Base-call qualities are not available, and no considerably larger clone is one nucleotide away. The CDR3 runs 12 amino acids, cysteine and phenylalanine included. Only the CDR3 part of the read is kept: 36 bases, read in frame from the first base. V is pared back by 1 base and J by 8 bases, with 7 bases lying between the germline termini. CDR1 MNHNY and CDR2 SVGAGI are derived from the germline V gene (reference sequence). This sample was taken from a study of cytotoxic CD8 clonotypes in ibrutinib-treated CLL (dated by TCRdb to the early 2020s). About the investigation overall: The cohort included around 15 treatment-naive and approximately twelve relapsed/refractory patients; approximately 17 were IGHV unmutated. Responses were partial in some 24 patients and complete in 2; after median approximately 69 months follow-up, some 14 stayed in remission and about twelve progressed. Samples at response were collected after a median of 12 months of treatment, with a range of about 6 to 40 months. On average, each sample yielded 250,000 to 300,000 productive templates and about 100,000 productive rearrangements. Of the 86 people in the trial, some 28 had longitudinal samples available. Cryopreserved peripheral blood mononuclear cells were collected at three points: before therapy, at response, and at either sustained remission or disease progression. Every remission and progressive disease sample was obtained while ibrutinib was still being received by the patients. Study-wide conclusions, independent of this receptor: At ibrutinib response clonality went up, during sustained remission it held steady, and at progression it dropped back toward baseline. Public clonotypes were rare and either shrank or stayed stable during treatment, and the rise in clonality at ibrutinib response reflected expansion of private clonotypes. Sampling times were not matched between patients in sustained remission and patients whose disease was progressing, and lymph node repertoires were not examined. At baseline, clonality was higher than in age-matched healthy donors and showed a strong correlation with circulating CD8+ T-cell counts.

For TCR beta library preparation, 1.5 to 2 micrograms of genomic DNA were extracted from the cryopreserved PBMCs. Longitudinal blood samples from CLL patients on ibrutinib monotherapy were analyzed using high-throughput TCR beta sequencing. The patients were enrolled in a single-center, open-label phase 2 trial of ibrutinib monotherapy. Each clonotype received, on average, around 10x coverage in deep resolution sequencing performed on a MiSeq, where the target depth lay between 1 in 1 million and 1 in 200,000 T cells. The immunoSEQ hsTCRB Kit was used to generate the TCR beta libraries. In the paper's pipeline: ImmunoSEQ Data Assistant and ImmunoSEQ Analyzer were used for data analysis, and V, D and J genes were assigned according to IMGT definitions. Clonality, with values ranging from 0 to 1, was calculated as one minus the normalized Shannon entropy of productive rearrangement frequencies. Public clonotype analysis was restricted to overrepresented clonotypes comprising at least 0.05% of each patient's repertoire. Approximately 13 age-matched healthy donor repertoires from immuneACCESS served as clonality controls. This immuneACCESS table, as held by TCRdb, lists in-frame sequences with V and J called but not all clones. Of the missing ones, under half trace to an unresolved V gene in checked studies; the others have no known cause. V, J and clone size are those of that table, while D and trimming were read from the DNA. The table for this sample lists around 330,000 clones; roughly two thirds of them were counted only once. Clones ranked in the top ten supply roughly 6.3% of the sample.

This material consisted of PBMCs, taken after 36 months of ibrutinib treatment. The chain employs TRBV6-6 and TRBJ2-3; a weak D assignment points to TRBD2 (5 bases agree). The receptor was derived from a human donor with chronic lymphocytic leukemia. The CDR3 protein: CASSYYGGTQYF. The sequence in DNA is TGTGCCAGCAGTTACTACGGAGGTACGCAGTATTTT.